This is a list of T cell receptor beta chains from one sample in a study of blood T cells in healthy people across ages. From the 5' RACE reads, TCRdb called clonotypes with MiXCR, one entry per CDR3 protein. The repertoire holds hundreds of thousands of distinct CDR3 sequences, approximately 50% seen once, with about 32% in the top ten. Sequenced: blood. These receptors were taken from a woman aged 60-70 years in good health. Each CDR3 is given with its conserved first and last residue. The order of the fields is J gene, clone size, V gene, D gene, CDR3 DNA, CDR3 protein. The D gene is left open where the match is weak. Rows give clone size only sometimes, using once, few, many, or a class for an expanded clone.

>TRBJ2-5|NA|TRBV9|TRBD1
TGTGCCAGCAGCGCAGACGCCGGGACAGGGGGGAACAATGAGCAGTACTTC
CASSADAGTGGNNEQYF
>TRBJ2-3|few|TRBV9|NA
TGTGCCAGCTCGGTTGGCACAGATACGCAGTATTTT
CASSVGTDTQYF
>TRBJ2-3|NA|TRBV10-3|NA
TGTGCCATCGGGAGAGGGATTGACACAGTTACGCAGTATTTT
CAIGRGIDTVTQYF
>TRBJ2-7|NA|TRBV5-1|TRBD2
TGCGCCAGCAGAACCACTAGCGGGCAATCCTACGAGCAGTACTTC
CASRTTSGQSYEQYF
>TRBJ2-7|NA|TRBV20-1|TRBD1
TGCAGTGCTAGAGACCGGGACAGGGGGCGCTGCGAGCAGTACTTC
CSARDRDRGRCEQYF
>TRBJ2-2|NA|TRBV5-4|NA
TGTGCCAGCAGCTCAGTAGGGGGAACCGGGGAGCTGTTTTTT
CASSSVGGTGELFF
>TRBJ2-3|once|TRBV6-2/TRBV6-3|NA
TGTGCCAGCAGTTATGACTTAAGATGGTATTTT
CASSYDLRWYF
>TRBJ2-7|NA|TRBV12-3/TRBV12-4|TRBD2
TGTGCCAGCAGTTTAGCGCTAAGGCGGGGGTTGTTGGGCGGAACCTACGAGCAGTACTTC
CASSLALRRGLLGGTYEQYF
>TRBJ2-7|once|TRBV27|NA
TGTGCCAGCAGTTTAATAGGGTACAATGAGCAGTACTTC
CASSLIGYNEQYF
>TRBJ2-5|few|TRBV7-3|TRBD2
TGTGCCAGCAGCGTTAGCGGGCTAGAGACCCAGTACTTC
CASSVSGLETQYF
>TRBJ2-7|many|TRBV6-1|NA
TGTGCCAGCGGGAGTTCCTACAATGAGCAGTACTTC
CASGSSYNEQYF
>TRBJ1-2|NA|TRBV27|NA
TGTGCCAGCAGTTTAAGGTCTGACGGCTATGGCTACACCTTC
CASSLRSDGYGYTF
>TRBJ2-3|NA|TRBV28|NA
TGTGCCAGCAGTTTACTAAGGGGTAGCGTACGGGGCACAGATACGCAGTATTTT
CASSLLRGSVRGTDTQYF
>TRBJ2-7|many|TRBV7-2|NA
TGTGCCAGCAGCACCAGCCCAGGCCACTACGAGCAGTACTTC
CASSTSPGHYEQYF
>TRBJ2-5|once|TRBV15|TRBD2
TGTGCCACCAGCAGTCTACTAAGCGGGGAGGATGAGCAGTACTTC
CATSSLLSGEDEQYF
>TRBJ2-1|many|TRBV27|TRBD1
TGTGCCAGCAGTTTAGGGGACAGGGTTTACAATGAGCAGTTCTTC
CASSLGDRVYNEQFF
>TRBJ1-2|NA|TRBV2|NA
TGTGCCAGCAGTGAAAGGTTAAACTATGGCTACACCTTC
CASSERLNYGYTF
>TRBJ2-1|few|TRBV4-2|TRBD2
TGTGCCAGCAGCCAAGGACTAGCGGGAAGGAATGAGCAGTTCTTC
CASSQGLAGRNEQFF
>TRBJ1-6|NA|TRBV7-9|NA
TGTGCCAGCAGTTACGACGTTTCACCCCTCCACTTT
CASSYDVSPLHF
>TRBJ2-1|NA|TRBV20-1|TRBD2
TGCAGTGCTAGAGATCAGGGCGGGAGGGGGTACAATGAGCAGTTCTTC
CSARDQGGRGYNEQFF
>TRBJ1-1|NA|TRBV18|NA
TGTGCCAGCTCACCAATCGCTCAGACGAACACTGAAGCTTTCTTT
CASSPIAQTNTEAFF
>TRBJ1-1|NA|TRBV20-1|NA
TGCAGTGCTAGAGATAGGAGGTCCACTGAAGCTTTCTTT
CSARDRRSTEAFF
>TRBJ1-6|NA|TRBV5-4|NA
TGTGCCAGCAGCTACTACGACAGAGGCGATTCACCCCTCCACTTT
CASSYYDRGDSPLHF
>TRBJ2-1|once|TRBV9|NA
TGTGCCAGCAGCGTAGCCTTCAACAATGAGCAGTTCTTC
CASSVAFNNEQFF
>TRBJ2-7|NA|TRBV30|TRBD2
TGTGCCTGGAATCCGACTAGCGGGGGATACGAGCAGTACTTC
CAWNPTSGGYEQYF
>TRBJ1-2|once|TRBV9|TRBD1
TGTGCCAGCAGCGAGGGACAGGGGACCAGGAATGGCTACACCTTC
CASSEGQGTRNGYTF
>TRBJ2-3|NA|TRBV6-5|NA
TGTGCCAACTCCCCCGTAGTCGGCATCACAGATACGCAGTATTTT
CANSPVVGITDTQYF
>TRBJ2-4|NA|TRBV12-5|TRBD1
TGTGCTGCCAGGGACAGACTAGCCAAAAACATTCAGTACTTC
CAARDRLAKNIQYF
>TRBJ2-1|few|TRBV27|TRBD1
TGTGCCAGCGGAAAAGGGGGCAGTGAGCAGTTCTTC
CASGKGGSEQFF
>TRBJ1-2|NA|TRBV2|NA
TGTGCCAGCAATTCGGGGGATTCCCTCTATGGCTACACCTTC
CASNSGDSLYGYTF